Listed below are T cell receptor beta chains from one sample, sequenced in a study of cytomegalovirus exposure and HLA in healthy donors. The data were produced by immunoSEQ multiplex PCR, yet TCRdb's version contains in-frame clones alone and is incomplete. The sample contains 150,000 to 200,000 clones, more than 70% of which appear only once. The source material was PBMCs. Receptors were obtained from a male donor in good health and CMV-seronegative. Each CDR3 is given with its conserved first and last residue. The D gene is left open where the match is weak. Size is omitted from some rows. Given values are once, few, many or a class for expanded clones.

j_call v_call clone_size d_call cdr3_aa cdr3_nt
TRBJ1-1 TRBV5-4 NA TRBD1 CASSFPGGGTEAFF TGTGCCAGCAGCTTCCCAGGGGGAGGCACTGAGGCTTTCTTT
TRBJ1-2 TRBV20-1 once NA CSRWQGGGYTF TGCAGTAGGTGGCAGGGCGGCGGCTACACCTTC
TRBJ2-3 TRBV9 NA NA CASSVGVTDTQYF TGTGCCAGCAGCGTAGGAGTCACAGATACGCAGTATTTT
TRBJ2-2 TRBV4-3 NA NA CASSQGGGTGELFF TGCGCCAGCAGCCAGGGGGGAGGTACCGGGGAGCTGTTTTTT
TRBJ2-1 TRBV7-3 NA TRBD2 CASSWTSGRQDEQFF TGTGCCAGCAGCTGGACTAGCGGGAGACAAGATGAGCAGTTCTTC
TRBJ2-7 TRBV29-1 few TRBD1 CSAAGTGDVEQYF TGCAGCGCCGCCGGGACAGGGGATGTCGAGCAGTACTTC
TRBJ1-2 TRBV20-1 NA NA CSATRGGYTF TGCAGTGCCACCAGGGGCGGCTACACCTTC
TRBJ2-7 TRBV7-9 NA TRBD1 CASSGTGTVYEQYF TGTGCCAGCAGCGGAACGGGGACAGTCTACGAGCAGTACTTC
TRBJ1-1 TRBV10-3 NA NA CAIKPGQNTEAFF TGTGCCATCAAGCCGGGACAGAACACTGAAGCTTTCTTT
TRBJ2-5 TRBV29-1 NA TRBD2 CSVEAHSGRARETQYF TGCAGCGTTGAAGCCCATAGCGGGAGGGCCCGGGAGACCCAGTACTTC
TRBJ2-7 TRBV7-2 once NA CASSPLRGKGQYF TGTGCCAGCAGCCCCCTTCGGGGTAAGGGGCAGTACTTC
TRBJ1-5 TRBV19 NA NA CASSTETVGNQPQHF TGTGCCAGTAGTACCGAGACAGTCGGAAATCAGCCCCAGCATTTT
TRBJ1-1 TRBV28 NA NA CASSSSHTEAFF TGTGCCAGCAGTTCTTCCCACACTGAAGCTTTCTTT
TRBJ2-6 TRBV7-2 NA TRBD1 CASSPTGVAGANVLTF TGTGCCAGCAGTCCTACAGGGGTTGCTGGGGCCAACGTCCTGACTTTC
TRBJ1-4 TRBV5-1 once TRBD1 CASSAYGQGASEKLFF TGCGCCAGCAGCGCTTACGGACAGGGGGCTAGTGAAAAACTGTTTTTT
TRBJ2-7 TRBV28 NA TRBD1 CASSPGQGFKQYF TGTGCCAGCAGCCCGGGACAGGGGTTCAAGCAGTACTTC
TRBJ2-1 TRBV4-1 NA NA CASSQGSQALSSYNEQFF TGCGCCAGCAGCCAAGGATCCCAGGCCTTGAGCTCCTACAATGAGCAGTTCTTC
TRBJ2-3 TRBV30 NA NA CAWNPKGDTQYF TGTGCCTGGAACCCTAAGGGGGATACGCAGTATTTT
TRBJ2-7 TRBV4-3 few TRBD1 CASSQGRQGASEQYF TGCGCCAGCAGCCAAGGTAGGCAGGGGGCCTCCGAGCAGTACTTC
TRBJ2-3 TRBV9 NA TRBD2 CASSPGGASTDTQYF TGTGCCAGCAGCCCGGGAGGGGCTAGCACAGATACGCAGTATTTT
TRBJ2-1 TRBV30 once TRBD2 CAWSVLAGGTKEQFF TGTGCCTGGAGTGTATTAGCGGGAGGCACAAAGGAGCAGTTCTTC
TRBJ1-4 TRBV5-1 NA TRBD1 CASSLEGAEGEKLFF TGCGCCAGCAGCTTGGAGGGGGCCGAAGGGGAAAAACTGTTTTTT